This TCR beta chain was retrieved from a study of T-cell memory formation after mild COVID-19. The germline V gene encodes CDR1 MNHEY and CDR2 SVGAGI. This CDR3 is 16 amino acids long. Trimming stripped 7 bases from V and 4 bases from J, with 20 bases between. TCRdb used MiXCR to reprocess the 5' RACE reads, holding one entry per CDR3 protein. The sample consists of around 310,000 distinct CDR3 sequences, under 25% of them appearing once. Sequencing input: PBMCs or a T cell subset sorted from them (not recorded which). The chain links TRBV6-5 to TRBJ1-3; the D gene is possibly TRBD1 (5 bases). This TCR was recovered from a man between 18 and 35 years old who had mild COVID-19 (a few samples of this study predate the infection). Cell type and time point are not known. The CDR3, as DNA: TGTGCCAGCACTTTACGTGTGGGGGGAACGGGAAACACCATATATTTT. This codes for CASTLRVGGTGNTIYF.